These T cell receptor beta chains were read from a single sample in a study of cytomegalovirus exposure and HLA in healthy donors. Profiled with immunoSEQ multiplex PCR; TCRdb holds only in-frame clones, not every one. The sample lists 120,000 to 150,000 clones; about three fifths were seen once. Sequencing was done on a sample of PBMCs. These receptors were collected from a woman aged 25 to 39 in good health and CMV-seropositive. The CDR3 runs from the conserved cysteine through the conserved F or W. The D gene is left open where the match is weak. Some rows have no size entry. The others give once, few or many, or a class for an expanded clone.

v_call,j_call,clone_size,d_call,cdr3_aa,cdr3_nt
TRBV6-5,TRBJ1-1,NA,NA,CASSYIWGGSTEAFF,TGTGCCAGCAGTTACATCTGGGGCGGGAGCACTGAAGCTTTCTTT
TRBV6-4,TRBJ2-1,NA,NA,CASSDSGVSNEQFF,TGTGCCAGCAGTGACTCTGGAGTTTCCAATGAGCAGTTCTTC
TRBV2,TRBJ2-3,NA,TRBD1,CASSTGQGWDTDTQYF,TGTGCCAGCAGCACAGGACAGGGGTGGGACACAGATACGCAGTATTTT
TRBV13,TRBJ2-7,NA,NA,CASTPPNGVEQYF,TGTGCCAGCACCCCACCTAACGGGGTTGAGCAGTACTTC
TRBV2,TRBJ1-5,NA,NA,CASSEGGRNQPQHF,TGTGCCAGCAGTGAAGGGGGCCGCAATCAGCCCCAGCATTTT
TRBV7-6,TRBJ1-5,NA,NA,CASSLQDLGQPQHF,TGTGCCAGCAGCTTACAGGATCTCGGTCAGCCCCAGCATTTT
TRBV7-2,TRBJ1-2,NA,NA,CASSPSDHGYTF,TGTGCCAGCAGCCCGAGCGATCATGGCTACACCTTC
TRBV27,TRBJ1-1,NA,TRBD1,CASSKGQGANTEAFF,TGTGCCAGCAGTAAGGGACAGGGGGCGAACACTGAAGCTTTCTTT
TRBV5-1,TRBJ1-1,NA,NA,CASSLLLTFF,TGCGCCAGCAGCTTGTTGTTAACTTTCTTT
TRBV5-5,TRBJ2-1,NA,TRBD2,CASSSSGSSYNEQFF,TGTGCCAGCAGCTCTAGCGGGTCCTCCTACAATGAGCAGTTCTTC
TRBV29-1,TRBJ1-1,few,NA,CSVAGSTEAFF,TGCAGCGTTGCGGGGAGCACTGAAGCTTTCTTT
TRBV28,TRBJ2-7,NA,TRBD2,CASSPGTNSYEQYF,TGTGCCAGCAGTCCCGGGACTAACTCCTACGAGCAGTACTTC
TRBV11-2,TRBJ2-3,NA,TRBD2,CASRSSGSKTDTQYF,TGTGCCAGCAGGTCTAGCGGGAGTAAAACAGATACGCAGTATTTT
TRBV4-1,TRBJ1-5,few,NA,CASSQDHSIGQPQHF,TGCGCCAGCAGCCAAGATCACAGTATCGGTCAGCCCCAGCATTTT
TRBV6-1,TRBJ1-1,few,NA,CASSLDRINTEAFF,TGTGCCAGCAGCCTGGACAGAATAAACACTGAAGCTTTCTTT
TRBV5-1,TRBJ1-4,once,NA,CASSPGETGTEKLFF,TGCGCCAGCAGCCCGGGGGAAACGGGCACTGAAAAACTGTTTTTT
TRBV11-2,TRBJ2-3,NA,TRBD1,CASTLTGDTDTQYF,TGTGCCAGCACCCTTACAGGGGACACAGATACGCAGTATTTT
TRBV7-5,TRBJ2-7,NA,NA,CVRSLAQAATGSYEQYF,TGTGTCAGAAGCTTAGCCCAAGCCGCGACAGGCTCCTACGAGCAGTACTTC
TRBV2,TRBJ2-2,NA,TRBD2,CASTSGDYFTGELFF,TGTGCCAGCACGTCCGGGGACTACTTCACCGGGGAGCTGTTTTTT
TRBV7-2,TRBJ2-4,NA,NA,CASSYTYYSRQANIQYF,TGTGCCAGCAGCTACACATACTACAGCCGACAGGCAAACATTCAGTACTTC
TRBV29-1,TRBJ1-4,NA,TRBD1,CSVYRTGGDEKLFF,TGCAGCGTCTATCGGACAGGGGGCGATGAAAAACTGTTTTTT